This T cell receptor beta chain was recorded in a study of T cell repertoires in cytomegalovirus infection. The table lists this clonotype with many counts. Its antigen is undetermined. MiXCR, applied by TCRdb to the reads, yields one record per CDR3 protein. The top ten clones hold 9.5% to 13% of a sample with more than 150,000 distinct CDR3 sequences, less than 25% of them seen once. The junction had 2 bases not matched to a gene; V was cut back by 5 bases and J by 2 bases. Germline lookup yields CDR1 LNHDA and CDR2 SQIVND (reference sequence). This CDR3 spans 15 amino acids. Study outcomes and limitations: Carriage of CMV together with the relevant HLA was identifiable through cumulative public TCR beta family frequency.

This chain joins TRBV19 and TRBJ2-1; 11 bases agree with TRBD2. The sequence derives from a human donor in good health (CMV status not recorded). Some clones in this sample may be carry-over from other donors' samples. The specimen was PBMCs. Here the CDR3 reads CASSPTSGAYNEQFF. The CDR3 region has the DNA TGTGCCAGTAGTCCGACTAGCGGGGCCTACAATGAGCAGTTCTTC. The full variable domain, rest sourced from reference TRBV19 and TRBJ2-1, is DGGITQSPKYLFRKEGQNVTLSCEQNLNHDAMYWYRQDPGQGLRLIYYSQIVNDFQKGDIAEGYSVSREKKESFPLTVTSAQKNPTAFYLCASSPTSGAYNEQFFGPGTRLTVL.